The 5 T cell receptor beta chains in this list originate from one sample, sequenced in a study of cytomegalovirus exposure and HLA in healthy donors. Repertoires were generated with immunoSEQ multiplex PCR, while TCRdb's copy carries only in-frame clones and drops some. The sample has around 300,000 clones; roughly 90% are singletons. Sequenced material: PBMCs. These receptors were collected from a woman between 18 and 29 years old in good health and CMV-seronegative.

The genes are TRBV6-6 and TRBJ2-7; 7 bases align to TRBD1. The CDR3 is 14 amino acids. Germline loops: CDR1 MNHNY, CDR2 SVGAGI (reference sequence). V gave up 5 bases and J gave up 3 bases; unmatched junction bases: 7. The CDR3 loop is CASSRDSPYYEQYF. DNA of the CDR3: TGTGCCAGCAGTCGGGACAGCCCATACTACGAGCAGTACTTC.

The rearrangement uses TRBV27 and TRBJ2-2; 11 bases are shared with TRBD1. This CDR3 comprises 14 residues. The germline V gene has CDR1 MNHEY and CDR2 SMNVEV (reference sequence). V lost 6 bases, J lost 7 bases, and 4 bases stayed unmatched. CDR3 DNA: TGTGCCAGCAGGATGGACAGGGGGCGCGGGGAGCTGTTTTTT. Protein product: CASRMDRGRGELFF.

The gene calls are TRBV28 and TRBJ2-4; 8 nucleotides align to TRBD2. The CDR3 spans 16 residues. The ends lost 3 bases at V and 3 bases at J; junction bases unmatched: 7. Germline-derived CDR1 and CDR2 are MDHEN and SYDVKM. CDR3 coding DNA: TGTGCCAGCAGTTTGCTTGGCGGGGGGATCAAAAACATTCAGTACTTC. It specifies CASSLLGGGIKNIQYF. Variable domain in full (rest from reference TRBV28 and TRBJ2-4): DVKVTQSSRYLVKRTGEKVFLECVQDMDHENMFWYRQDPGLGLRLIYFSYDVKMKEKGDIPEGYSVSREKKERFSLILESASTNQTSMYLCASSLLGGGIKNIQYFGAGTRLSVL.

This chain uses TRBV4-1 with TRBJ2-7; 12 bases line up with TRBD1. Trimming cost V 4 bases and J 7 bases; bases outside gene matches: 8. CDR3 length: 15 amino acids. CDR1 is MGHRA, CDR2 YSYEKL, per germline. DNA of the CDR3: TGCGCCAGCAGCCTTCCGGGACAGGGGGCACGGGAGCAGTACTTC. This gives the protein CASSLPGQGAREQYF.

V is TRBV9 and J is TRBJ2-2; 7 bases are shared with TRBD1. V was clipped by 0 bases and J by 4 bases; unmatched bases: 6. Per the germline V gene, CDR1 is SGDLS and CDR2 is YYNGEE. This CDR3 has 16 residues. This CDR3 is CASSVDGTESTGELFF. The CDR3 DNA follows: TGTGCCAGCAGCGTAGATGGGACAGAAAGCACCGGGGAGCTGTTTTTT.